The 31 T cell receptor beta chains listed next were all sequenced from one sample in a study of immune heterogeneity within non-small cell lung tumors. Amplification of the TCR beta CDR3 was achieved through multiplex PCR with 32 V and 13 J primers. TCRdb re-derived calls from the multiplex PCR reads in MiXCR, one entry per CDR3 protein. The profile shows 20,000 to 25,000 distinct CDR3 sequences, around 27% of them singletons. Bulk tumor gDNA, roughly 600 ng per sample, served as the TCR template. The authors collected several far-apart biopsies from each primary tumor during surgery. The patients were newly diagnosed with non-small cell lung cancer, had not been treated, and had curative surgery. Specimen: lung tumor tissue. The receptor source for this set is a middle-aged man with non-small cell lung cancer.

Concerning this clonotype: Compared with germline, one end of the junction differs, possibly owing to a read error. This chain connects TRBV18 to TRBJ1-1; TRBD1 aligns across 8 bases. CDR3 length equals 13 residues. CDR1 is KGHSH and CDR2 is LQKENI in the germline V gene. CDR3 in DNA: TGTGCCAGCTCACTTCGGACAGGGTCTGAATCTTTCTTT. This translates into CASSLRTGSESFF.

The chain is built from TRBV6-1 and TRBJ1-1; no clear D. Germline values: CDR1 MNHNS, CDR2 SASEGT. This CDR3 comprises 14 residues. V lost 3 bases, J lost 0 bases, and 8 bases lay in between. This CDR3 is CASSDVHVNTEAFF. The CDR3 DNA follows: TGTGCCAGCAGTGACGTACACGTGAACACTGAAGCTTTCTTT.

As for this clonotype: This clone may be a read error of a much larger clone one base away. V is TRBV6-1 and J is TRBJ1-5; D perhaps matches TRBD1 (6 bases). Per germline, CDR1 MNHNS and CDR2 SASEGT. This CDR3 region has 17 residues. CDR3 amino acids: CASYSSEGGATNQSQHF. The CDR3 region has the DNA TGTGCCAGCTACTCCTCGGAGGGGGGGGCCACTAATCAGTCCCAGCATTTT.

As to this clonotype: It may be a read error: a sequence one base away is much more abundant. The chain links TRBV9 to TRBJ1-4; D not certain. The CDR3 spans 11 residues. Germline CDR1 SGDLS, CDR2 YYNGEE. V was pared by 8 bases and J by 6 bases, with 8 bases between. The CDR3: CARSKDEKLFF. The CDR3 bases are TGTGCCAGAAGCAAGGATGAAAAACTGTTTTTT.

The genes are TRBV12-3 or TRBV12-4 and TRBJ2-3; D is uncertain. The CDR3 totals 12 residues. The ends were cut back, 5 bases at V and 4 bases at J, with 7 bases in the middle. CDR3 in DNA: TGTGCCAGCAGTGGGAACGCAGATACGCAGTATTTT. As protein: CASSGNADTQYF.

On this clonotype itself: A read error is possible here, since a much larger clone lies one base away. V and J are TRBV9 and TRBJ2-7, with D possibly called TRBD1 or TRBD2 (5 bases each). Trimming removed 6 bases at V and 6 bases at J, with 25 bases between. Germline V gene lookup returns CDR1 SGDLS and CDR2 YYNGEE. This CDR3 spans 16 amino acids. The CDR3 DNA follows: TGTGCCAGCATCGCGGCTACCGGGACCGCCCCTTTCGAGCAGTACTTC. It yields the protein CASIAATGTAPFEQYF.

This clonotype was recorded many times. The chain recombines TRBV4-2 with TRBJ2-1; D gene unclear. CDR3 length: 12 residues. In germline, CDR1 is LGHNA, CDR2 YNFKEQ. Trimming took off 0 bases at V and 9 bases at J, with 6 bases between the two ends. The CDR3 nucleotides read TGTGCCAGCAGCCAAGAATTCAGTGAGCAGTTCTTC. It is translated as CASSQEFSEQFF.

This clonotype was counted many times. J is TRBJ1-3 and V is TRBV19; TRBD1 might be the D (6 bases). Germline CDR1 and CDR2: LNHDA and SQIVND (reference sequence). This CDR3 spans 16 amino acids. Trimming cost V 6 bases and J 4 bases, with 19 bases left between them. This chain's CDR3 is CASSPQQGLLGNTIYF. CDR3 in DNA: TGTGCCAGTAGCCCCCAGCAGGGGCTACTAGGAAACACCATATATTTT.

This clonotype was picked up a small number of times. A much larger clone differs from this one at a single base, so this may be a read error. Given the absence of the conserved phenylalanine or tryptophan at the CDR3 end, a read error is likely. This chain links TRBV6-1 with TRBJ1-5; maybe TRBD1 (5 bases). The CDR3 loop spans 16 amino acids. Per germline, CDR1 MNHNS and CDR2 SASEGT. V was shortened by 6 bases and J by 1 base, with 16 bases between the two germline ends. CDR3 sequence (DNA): TGTGCCAGCAGCCCTAGGGGATTACGGAGCAATCAGCCCCAGCATCTT. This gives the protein CASSPRGLRSNQPQHL.

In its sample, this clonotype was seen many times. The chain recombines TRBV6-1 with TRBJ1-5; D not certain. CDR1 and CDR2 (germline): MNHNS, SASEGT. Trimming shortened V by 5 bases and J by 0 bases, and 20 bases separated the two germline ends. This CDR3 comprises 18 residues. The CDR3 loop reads CASSQYKGSGNSNQPQHF. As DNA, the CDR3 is TGTGCCAGCAGTCAATATAAAGGGTCCGGAAATAGCAATCAGCCCCAGCATTTT.

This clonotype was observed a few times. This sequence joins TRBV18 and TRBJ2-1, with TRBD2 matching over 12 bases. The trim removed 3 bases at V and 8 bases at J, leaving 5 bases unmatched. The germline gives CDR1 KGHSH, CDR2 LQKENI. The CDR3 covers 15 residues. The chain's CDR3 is CASSPTSGRRDEQFF. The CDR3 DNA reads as TGTGCCAGCTCACCGACTAGCGGGAGAAGGGATGAGCAGTTCTTC.

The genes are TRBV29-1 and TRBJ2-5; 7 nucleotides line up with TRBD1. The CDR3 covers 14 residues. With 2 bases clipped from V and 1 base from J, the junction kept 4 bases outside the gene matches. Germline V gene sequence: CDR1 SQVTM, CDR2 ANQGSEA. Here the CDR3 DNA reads TGCAGCGTTGAACCGACAGGGATCCAAGAGACCCAGTACTTC. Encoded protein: CSVEPTGIQETQYF.

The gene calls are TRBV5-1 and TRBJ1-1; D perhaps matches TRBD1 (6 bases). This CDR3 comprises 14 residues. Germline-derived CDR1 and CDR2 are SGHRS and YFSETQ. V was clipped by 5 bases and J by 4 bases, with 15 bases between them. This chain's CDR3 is CASSYGLGATEAFF. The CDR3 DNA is TGCGCCAGCAGTTACGGACTGGGGGCCACTGAAGCTTTCTTT.

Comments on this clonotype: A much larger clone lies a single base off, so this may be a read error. The CDR3 loop is CASIPALAGGPREQFF. The CDR3 bases are TGTGCCAGCATCCCGGCCCTAGCGGGAGGCCCAAGGGAGCAGTTCTTC. This chain uses TRBV6-2 or TRBV6-3 with TRBJ2-1; 11 nucleotides line up with TRBD2. After removal of 7 bases from V and 10 bases from J, the junction contained 15 bases not matched to a gene. Germline lookup yields CDR1 MNHEY and CDR2 SVGEGT. The length of the CDR3 is 16 residues.

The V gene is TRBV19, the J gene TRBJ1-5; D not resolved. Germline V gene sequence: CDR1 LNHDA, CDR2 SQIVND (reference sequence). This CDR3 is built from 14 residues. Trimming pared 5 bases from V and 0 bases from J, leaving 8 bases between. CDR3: CASSPTNSNQPQHF. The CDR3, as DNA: TGTGCCAGTAGTCCCACCAATAGCAATCAGCCCCAGCATTTT.

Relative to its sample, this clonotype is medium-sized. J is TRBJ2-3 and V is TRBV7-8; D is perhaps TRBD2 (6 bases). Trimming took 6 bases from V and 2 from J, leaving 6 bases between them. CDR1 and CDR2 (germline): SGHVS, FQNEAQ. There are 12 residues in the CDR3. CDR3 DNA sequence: TGTGCCAGCAGGCGGGACACAGATACGCAGTATTTT. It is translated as CASRRDTDTQYF.

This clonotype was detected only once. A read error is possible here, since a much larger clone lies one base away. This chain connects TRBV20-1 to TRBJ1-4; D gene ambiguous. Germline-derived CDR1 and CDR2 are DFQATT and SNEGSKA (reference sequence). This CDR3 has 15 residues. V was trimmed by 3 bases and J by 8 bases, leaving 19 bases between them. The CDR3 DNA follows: TGCAGTGCTAGTTTTCGTGGAGGGTGCTTCGAAAAACTGTTTTTT. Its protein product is CSASFRGGCFEKLFF.

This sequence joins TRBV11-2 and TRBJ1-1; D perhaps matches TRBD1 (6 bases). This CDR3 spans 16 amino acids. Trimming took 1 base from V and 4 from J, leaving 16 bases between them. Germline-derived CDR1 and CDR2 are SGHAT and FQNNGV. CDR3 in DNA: TGTGCCAGCAGCTTAGGAGGAAACAGGGTGAGCACTGAAGCTTTCTTT. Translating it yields CASSLGGNRVSTEAFF.

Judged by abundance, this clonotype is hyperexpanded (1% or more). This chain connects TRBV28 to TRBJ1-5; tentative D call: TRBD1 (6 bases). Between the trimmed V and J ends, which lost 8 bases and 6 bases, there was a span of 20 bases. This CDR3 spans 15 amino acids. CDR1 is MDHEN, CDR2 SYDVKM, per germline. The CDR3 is CASAHDLQGIQPQHF. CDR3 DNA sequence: TGTGCCAGCGCGCATGACCTACAGGGAATTCAGCCCCAGCATTTT.

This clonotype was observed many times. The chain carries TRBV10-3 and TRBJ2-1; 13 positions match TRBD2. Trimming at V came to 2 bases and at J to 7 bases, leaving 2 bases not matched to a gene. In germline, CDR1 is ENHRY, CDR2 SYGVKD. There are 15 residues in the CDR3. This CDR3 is CAISEGLAGANEQFF. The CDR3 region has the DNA TGTGCCATCAGTGAGGGACTAGCGGGAGCTAATGAGCAGTTCTTC.

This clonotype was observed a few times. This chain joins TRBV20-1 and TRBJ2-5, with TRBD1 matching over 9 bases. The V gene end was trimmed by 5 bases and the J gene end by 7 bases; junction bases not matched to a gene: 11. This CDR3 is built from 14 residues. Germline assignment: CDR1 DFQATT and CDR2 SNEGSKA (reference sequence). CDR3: CSAEPGQGYGTQYF. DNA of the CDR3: TGCAGTGCTGAACCGGGACAGGGTTACGGGACCCAGTACTTC.

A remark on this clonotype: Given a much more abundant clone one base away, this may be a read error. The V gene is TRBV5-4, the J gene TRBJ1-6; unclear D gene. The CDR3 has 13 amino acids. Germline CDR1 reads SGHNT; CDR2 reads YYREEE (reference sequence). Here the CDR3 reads CASSLVGNLPLHF. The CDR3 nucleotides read TGTGCCAGCAGCTTGGTTGGGAATTTACCCCTCCACTTT.

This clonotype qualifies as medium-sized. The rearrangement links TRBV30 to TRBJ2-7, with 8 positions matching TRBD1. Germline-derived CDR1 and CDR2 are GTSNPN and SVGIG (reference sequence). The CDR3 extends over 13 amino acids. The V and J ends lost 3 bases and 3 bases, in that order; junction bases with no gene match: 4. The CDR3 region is CAWSQGAIYEQYF. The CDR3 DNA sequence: TGTGCCTGGAGCCAGGGGGCTATCTACGAGCAGTACTTC.

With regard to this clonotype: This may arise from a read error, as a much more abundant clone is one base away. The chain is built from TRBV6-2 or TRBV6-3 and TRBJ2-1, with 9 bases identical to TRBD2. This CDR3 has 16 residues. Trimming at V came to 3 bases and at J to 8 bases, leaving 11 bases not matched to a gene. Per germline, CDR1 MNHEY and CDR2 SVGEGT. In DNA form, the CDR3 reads TGTGCCAGCAGTTATCTCTGTGGAACTAGCGGGTATGAGCAGTTCTTC. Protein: CASSYLCGTSGYEQFF.

The CDR3 region has the DNA TGTGCCACCAGTGATTTTGGGCGGGAGGAAAGCACAGATACGCAGTATTTT. This translates into CATSDFGREESTDTQYF. V and J are TRBV24-1 and TRBJ2-3, with TRBD2 matching over 8 bases. There are 17 residues in the CDR3. V dropped 1 base and J dropped 0; count of bases not matched to a gene: 5. Looked up from germline, CDR1 is KGHDR and CDR2 is SFDVKD.

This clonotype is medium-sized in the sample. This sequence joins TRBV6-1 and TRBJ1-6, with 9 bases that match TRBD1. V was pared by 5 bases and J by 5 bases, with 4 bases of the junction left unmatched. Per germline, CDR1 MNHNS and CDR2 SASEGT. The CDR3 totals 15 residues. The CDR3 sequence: CASSTRTGDNSPLHF. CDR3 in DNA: TGTGCCAGCAGTACCCGGACAGGGGATAATTCACCCCTCCACTTT.

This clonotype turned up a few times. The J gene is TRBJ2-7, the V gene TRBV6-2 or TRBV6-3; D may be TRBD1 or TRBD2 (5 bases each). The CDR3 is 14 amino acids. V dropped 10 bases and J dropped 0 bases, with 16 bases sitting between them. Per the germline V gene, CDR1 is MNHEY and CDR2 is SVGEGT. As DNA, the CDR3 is TGTGCCACTGAGGGACGGAGGAGCTCCTACGAGCAGTACTTC. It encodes CATEGRRSSYEQYF.

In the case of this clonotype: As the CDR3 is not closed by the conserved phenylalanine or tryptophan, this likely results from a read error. CDR3 region: CSADTKAAGAYEQYS. CDR3 nucleotide sequence: TGCAGTGCTGATACCAAAGCAGCGGGGGCCTACGAGCAGTACTCC. V is TRBV20-1 and J is TRBJ2-7, with 8 bases lining up with TRBD2. CDR3 length: 15 amino acids. With 5 bases clipped from V and 2 bases from J, the junction kept 11 bases outside the gene matches. Germline V gene sequence: CDR1 DFQATT, CDR2 SNEGSKA (reference sequence).

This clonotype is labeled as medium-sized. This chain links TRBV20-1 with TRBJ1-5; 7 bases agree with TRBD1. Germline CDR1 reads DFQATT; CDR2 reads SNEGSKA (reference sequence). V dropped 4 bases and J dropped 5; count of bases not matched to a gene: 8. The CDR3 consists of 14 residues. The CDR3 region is CSANRGGDDQPQHF. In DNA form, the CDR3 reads TGCAGTGCTAACCGAGGGGGCGACGATCAGCCCCAGCATTTT.

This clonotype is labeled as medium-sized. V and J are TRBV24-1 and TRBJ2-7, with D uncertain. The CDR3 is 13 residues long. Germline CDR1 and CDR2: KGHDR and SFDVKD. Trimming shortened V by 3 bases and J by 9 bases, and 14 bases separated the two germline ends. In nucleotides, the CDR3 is TGTGCCACCAGTGATGGCAGTACTCCTAGGCAGTACTTC. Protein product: CATSDGSTPRQYF.

The CDR3, as DNA: TGCAGTGCTAGAACGGGGCAAACGTACCAAGAGACCCAGTACTTC. Its translation is CSARTGQTYQETQYF. The genes are TRBV20-1 and TRBJ2-5; D assignment may be TRBD1 or TRBD2 (5 bases each). From germline, CDR1 is DFQATT and CDR2 SNEGSKA (reference sequence). This CDR3 has 15 amino acids. Trimming pared 2 bases from V and 0 bases from J, leaving 13 bases between.